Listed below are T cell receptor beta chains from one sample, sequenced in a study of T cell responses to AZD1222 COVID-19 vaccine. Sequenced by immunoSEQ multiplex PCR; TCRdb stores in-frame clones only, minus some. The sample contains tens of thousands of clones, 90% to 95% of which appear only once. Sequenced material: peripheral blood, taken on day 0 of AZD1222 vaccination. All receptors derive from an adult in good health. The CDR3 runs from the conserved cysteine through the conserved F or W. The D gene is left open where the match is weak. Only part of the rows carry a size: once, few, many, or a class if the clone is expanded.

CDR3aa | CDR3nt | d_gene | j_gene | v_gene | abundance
CASSKQGGGEKLFF | TGTGCCAGCAGCAAGCAGGGGGGTGGTGAAAAACTGTTTTTT | TRBD1 | TRBJ1-4 | TRBV7-9 | -
CASYPGRGRSYNEQFF | TGTGCCAGCTATCCCGGGCGGGGACGCTCCTACAATGAGCAGTTCTTC | - | TRBJ2-1 | TRBV28 | -
CASSLQRAETQYF | TGTGCCAGCAGTTTGCAAAGGGCGGAGACCCAGTACTTC | - | TRBJ2-5 | TRBV12-3/TRBV12-4 | -
CASSVAWASGVYNEQFF | TGTGCCAGCAGCGTAGCGTGGGCTAGCGGGGTTTACAATGAGCAGTTCTTC | TRBD2 | TRBJ2-1 | TRBV9 | -
CASSLEAEYEQYF | TGTGCCAGCAGCTTAGAGGCCGAATACGAGCAGTACTTC | - | TRBJ2-7 | TRBV7-2 | few
CASSLQGYEQYF | TGTGCCAGCAGCTTACAGGGGTACGAGCAGTACTTC | TRBD1 | TRBJ2-7 | TRBV28 | -
CASSRFDRAHGYTF | TGTGCCAGCAGCCGGTTTGACAGGGCGCATGGCTACACCTTC | TRBD1 | TRBJ1-2 | TRBV7-3 | -
CASSDRQGDNTIYF | TGCGCCAGCAGCGATAGACAGGGCGATAACACCATATATTTT | TRBD1 | TRBJ1-3 | TRBV5-1 | -
CSVEAGGSNGYTF | TGCAGCGTTGAAGCAGGGGGTTCTAATGGCTACACCTTC | TRBD1 | TRBJ1-2 | TRBV29-1 | -
CASSLGQGTQETQYF | TGTGCCAGCAGTTTAGGGCAGGGGACGCAAGAGACCCAGTACTTC | - | TRBJ2-5 | TRBV27 | -
CASSLGLASSGYEQYF | TGTGCCAGCAGCCTGGGACTAGCGTCTTCCGGGTACGAGCAGTACTTC | TRBD2 | TRBJ2-7 | TRBV5-4 | -
CASSSWDSLQF | TGTGCCAGCAGCTCCTGGGACAGCCTCCAGTTC | TRBD1 | TRBJ2-7 | TRBV5-8 | -
CATSDGSGSYNTGELFF | TGTGCCACCAGTGATGGGTCAGGATCATATAACACCGGGGAGCTGTTTTTT | - | TRBJ2-2 | TRBV24-1 | -
CASSYNEQFF | TGTGCCAGCAGTTACAATGAGCAGTTCTTC | - | TRBJ2-1 | TRBV28 | -
CASSQASGGSNEQFF | TGTGCCAGCAGCCAAGCCAGCGGGGGGAGCAATGAGCAGTTCTTC | TRBD2 | TRBJ2-1 | TRBV3-1/TRBV3-2 | few
CASSFVGYGYTF | TGTGCCAGCAGTTTTGTGGGTTATGGCTACACCTTC | - | TRBJ1-2 | TRBV28 | -
CASSPRVDPYNEQFF | TGTGCCAGCAGTCCCCGGGTAGATCCCTACAATGAGCAGTTCTTC | - | TRBJ2-1 | TRBV27 | -
CASIRDRGSYEQYF | TGTGCCAGCATCCGGGACAGAGGGTCTTACGAGCAGTACTTC | TRBD1 | TRBJ2-7 | TRBV6-5 | -
CASSLDYEQYF | TGCGCCAGCAGCTTGGACTACGAGCAGTACTTC | - | TRBJ2-7 | TRBV5-1 | -